This T cell receptor beta chain was retrieved from a study of T-cell memory formation after mild COVID-19. Findings and limits, study-wide: Memory cells collected pre-infection included some clones that later responded, suggesting cross-reactive memory joined. Contracting clones from day 15 to 85 showed balanced CD4/CD8; later expanders favored CD4+.

Trimming pared 7 bases from V and 0 bases from J, leaving 16 bases between. CDR3 length: 15 residues. Per germline, CDR1 MNHNS and CDR2 SASEGT. Concerning this clonotype itself: What it binds is not known.

TCR alpha and TCR beta cDNA libraries carrying sample barcodes and UMIs came from 5'RACE with constant-segment primers. From the 5' RACE reads, TCRdb called clonotypes with MiXCR, one entry per CDR3 protein. The sample carries 290,000 or so distinct CDR3 sequences, roughly a fifth recorded once. Sequenced: PBMCs or a T cell subset sorted from them (not recorded which). The receptor comes from a man between 18 and 35 years old who had mild COVID-19 (a few samples of this study predate the infection). Cell type and time point are not known. The V and J genes are TRBV6-1 and TRBJ2-7, with a possible D match to TRBD2 (6 bases). Written as DNA, the CDR3 is TGTGCCAGCACCCGTCTTCTGGAGGGCTCCTACGAGCAGTACTTC. Protein product: CASTRLLEGSYEQYF.